This T cell receptor (beta chain) was documented in a study of CD8 T cells in ankylosing spondylitis. CDR3 length: 12 amino acids. The V end was cut by 4 bases, the J end by 8 bases, with 6 bases between. In germline, CDR1 is SGHTA, CDR2 FQGNSA. Study-level findings and limits: Reportedly, matched ankylosing spondylitis synovial fluid was significantly enriched for disease-linked clones.

One entry per CDR3 protein results from TCRdb running MiXCR on the 5' RACE reads. The sample shows 85,000 to 100,000 distinct CDR3 sequences, roughly 8.8% of them seen only once. This clonotype occurred many times. What it binds is not known. The sequence was collected from a male donor with ankylosing spondylitis or in good health (not recorded which). The chain has TRBV7-2 and TRBJ1-6, with D hard to call. Sequenced sample: blood, either unsorted or a sorted T cell fraction (not recorded which). The CDR3 nucleotides are TGTGCCAGCAGCTGGTCCGATTCACCCCTCCACTTT. It specifies CASSWSDSPLHF.